This TCR beta chain was obtained from a study of blood T cell repertoires in COVID-19. Generated by immunoSEQ multiplex PCR, the TCRdb table keeps only in-frame clones and is missing some. The table shows fewer than 80,000 clones, with roughly 76% occurring only once. J was trimmed by 2 bases and V by 4 bases; bases with no gene match: 16. Germline CDR1 reads MNHNS; CDR2 reads SASEGT. The CDR3 totals 18 residues. The V and J genes are TRBV6-1 and TRBJ1-2; TRBD1 matches 7 bases. The sample was peripheral blood. The source of this sequence is a human donor in a cohort sampled during active COVID-19. The DNA for the CDR3 is TGTGCCAGCAGTGGGCGCTCCGGGGCAGGGGGTCCGAACTATGGCTACACCTTC. This codes for CASSGRSGAGGPNYGYTF.